The source of this T cell receptor beta chain is a study of blood T cell repertoires in COVID-19. Assay: immunoSEQ multiplex PCR; the TCRdb copy retains only in-frame clones and omits some. The table lists over 200,000 clones, approximately 89% of them singletons, with roughly 2.5% in the top ten. As concerns this clone: Other DNA sequences in the same sample also yield this CDR3.

With 1 base removed from V and 2 bases from J, the gap between germline ends came to 9 bases. The germline V gene has CDR1 SEHNR and CDR2 FQNEAQ (reference sequence). CDR3 length: 15 residues. Sequenced material: peripheral blood. The origin of this receptor is a woman between 50 and 59 years old with acute or convalescent COVID-19. The chain uses TRBV7-9 and TRBJ1-5, with TRBD1 as a possible D gene (6 bases). The CDR3 coding sequence is TGTGCCAGCAGCTTAGGAGGGGGAGGCAATCAGCCCCAGCATTTT. Protein sequence: CASSLGGGGNQPQHF.